These 31 T cell receptor beta chains share one sample of origin, sequenced in a study of OX40 agonist ivuxolimab in advanced cancers. Profiling relied on immunoSEQ multiplex PCR, and the TCRdb table lists in-frame clones only, not all of them. The sample has 100,000 to 130,000 clones; less than 95% are singletons. This specimen was CD4+ or CD8+ T cells sorted from blood, taken in a trial of the OX40 agonist ivuxolimab. These receptors were obtained from an adult with an advanced solid tumor such as melanoma, head and neck, liver or kidney cancer.

The chain joins TRBV6-5 to TRBJ1-2; 11 nucleotides align to TRBD1. Per germline, CDR1 MNHEY and CDR2 SVGAGI. V lost 0 bases to trimming and J lost 4 bases; unmatched junction nucleotides: 4. There are 16 residues in the CDR3. This CDR3 is CASSYSGQGAGYGYTF. DNA for the CDR3: TGTGCCAGCAGTTACTCCGGACAGGGGGCGGGCTATGGCTACACCTTC.

V usage is TRBV5-1 and J usage is TRBJ1-6; no firm D call. V shed 0 bases and J shed 7 bases, with 8 bases lying between them. The CDR3 has 14 residues. The V gene's germline CDR1 is SGHRS and CDR2 YFSETQ. The CDR3 is CASSLGQMNSPLHF. The CDR3 DNA reads TGCGCCAGCAGCTTGGGACAAATGAATTCACCCCTCCACTTT.

This sequence joins TRBV6-6 and TRBJ1-1, with D maybe TRBD1 (5 bases). This CDR3 contains 13 residues. The V and J ends lost 8 bases and 0 bases respectively, with 10 bases between them. Germline CDR1 is MNHNY and CDR2 is SVGAGI (reference sequence). CDR3 sequence (DNA): TGTGCCAGCTTAGGGGCCATGAACACTGAAGCTTTCTTT. Translating it yields CASLGAMNTEAFF.

The gene calls are TRBV7-9 and TRBJ1-1; 9 bases agree with TRBD1. The CDR3 is 15 amino acids. V was clipped by 5 bases and J by 2 bases; unmatched bases: 6. Germline V CDR1 and CDR2: SEHNR, FQNEAQ (reference sequence). For the CDR3, the DNA is TGTGCCAGCAGCCTGACAGGGGGTGAAAACACTGAAGCTTTCTTT. Its translation is CASSLTGGENTEAFF.

This chain joins TRBV2 and TRBJ2-1, with D tentatively TRBD1 or TRBD2 (6 bases each). V lost 5 bases to trimming and J lost 0 bases, with 17 bases between them. The CDR3 covers 17 residues. CDR1 is SNHLY, CDR2 FYNNEI, per germline. Written as DNA, the CDR3 is TGTGCCAGCAGTCCTTCCCGGGGGCGAAGCTCCTACAATGAGCAGTTCTTC. The encoded protein is CASSPSRGRSSYNEQFF.

The chain joins TRBV10-3 to TRBJ2-2; possible D gene TRBD1, 6 bases. Germline CDR1 and CDR2: ENHRY and SYGVKD. The CDR3 has 11 amino acids. Trimming removed 6 bases from V and 8 bases from J, with 7 bases in between. The chain's CDR3 is CAIRGAGELFF. The CDR3 nucleotides read TGTGCCATCAGGGGGGCTGGGGAGCTGTTTTTT.

This sequence joins TRBV5-4 and TRBJ2-1, with 8 bases lining up with TRBD2. Germline V gene sequence: CDR1 SGHNT, CDR2 YYREEE (reference sequence). Trimming at V came to 5 bases and at J to 6 bases, leaving 13 bases not matched to a gene. This CDR3 has 16 amino acids. The CDR3 DNA is TGTGCCAGCAGTCCCCTAGGTAGCGGGGTTAGCAATGAGCAGTTCTTC. Translated, it gives CASSPLGSGVSNEQFF.

The V and J genes are TRBV5-6 and TRBJ2-5, with 7 bases fitting TRBD1. The last part of the DNA fits TRBJ2-7 better; the J call may be wrong. The germline CDR1 and CDR2 sequences are SGHDT and YYEEEE. CDR3 length: 14 residues. CDR3 region: CASSFGQVSYEQYF. In nucleotides, the CDR3 is TGTGCCAGCAGCTTCGGACAGGTCTCCTACGAGCAGTACTTC.

The chain couples TRBV5-1 to TRBJ2-7, with a tentative D call TRBD2 (5 bases). The V gene's germline CDR1 is SGHRS and CDR2 YFSETQ. The CDR3 is made up of 14 amino acids. The V and J ends lost 3 bases and 3 bases respectively, with 13 bases between them. The CDR3 DNA is TGCGCCAGCAGCTCCTCCAGCGGAGGCTACGAGCAGTACTTC. It codes for CASSSSSGGYEQYF.

The genes are TRBV7-9 and TRBJ2-7; D gene uncertain. Trimming took 1 base from V and 5 from J, leaving 9 bases between them. This CDR3 is built from 13 residues. Germline CDR1 SEHNR, CDR2 FQNEAQ (reference sequence). CDR3 sequence (DNA): TGTGCCAGCAGCTTAGTCGAGGTCCACGAGCAGTACTTC. Its translation: CASSLVEVHEQYF.

On this clone: Other DNA sequences of this sample code for an identical CDR3. This chain connects TRBV18 to TRBJ2-7, with 8 nucleotides matching TRBD2. The CDR3 runs to 15 residues. Germline V CDR1 and CDR2: KGHSH, LQKENI. The junction had 7 bases not matched to a gene; V was cut back by 6 bases and J by 0 bases. In DNA, the CDR3 is TGTGCCAGCTCGCCGACTAGCGTAAGCTCCTACGAGCAGTACTTC. This gives the protein CASSPTSVSSYEQYF.

The chain recombines TRBV6-5 with TRBJ2-5; 9 nucleotides align to TRBD1. The end of the DNA aligns better with TRBJ2-7, so the J call may be wrong. Per germline, CDR1 MNHEY and CDR2 SVGAGI. CDR3 size: 14 residues. Written as DNA, the CDR3 is TGTGCCAGCAGTTACTCGACAGGGGGCTACGAGCAGTACTTC. This codes for CASSYSTGGYEQYF.

The rearrangement joins TRBV18 to TRBJ2-3, with D possibly TRBD1 on 5 matching bases. The germline gives CDR1 KGHSH, CDR2 LQKENI. V was trimmed by 4 bases and J by 2 bases, leaving 7 bases between them. The CDR3 is made up of 13 amino acids. The CDR3 bases are TGTGCCAGCTCACTGACAGACACAGATACGCAGTATTTT. This translates into CASSLTDTDTQYF.

This chain uses TRBV7-9 with TRBJ2-5, with a tentative D call TRBD1 (5 bases). V was cut by 5 bases and J by 0 bases, with 10 bases left in between. CDR1 is SEHNR and CDR2 is FQNEAQ in the germline V gene (reference sequence). The CDR3 runs 14 residues. The CDR3 DNA reads TGTGCCAGCAGCCTACAGGAGTACCAAGAGACCCAGTACTTC. Encoded protein: CASSLQEYQETQYF.

CDR3 in DNA: TGTGCCAGCAGCTCCCGGGTGTTGGGGAAGTATGGCTACACCTTC. Translation gives CASSSRVLGKYGYTF. The chain joins TRBV7-2 to TRBJ1-2, with D unresolved. Germline V gene sequence: CDR1 SGHTA, CDR2 FQGNSA. The CDR3 sequence is 15 residues long. V dropped 4 bases and J dropped 5 bases, with 17 bases sitting between them.

The J gene is TRBJ2-3, the V gene TRBV7-2, with TRBD1 as a possible D gene (6 bases). CDR3 length: 19 amino acids. V dropped 2 bases and J dropped 0 bases, with 21 bases sitting between them. In germline, CDR1 is SGHTA, CDR2 FQGNSA. The CDR3 nucleotides are TGTGCCAGCAGCTTAAGGGGGTTGGTAGGTCGGGGAAGCACAGATACGCAGTATTTT. It codes for CASSLRGLVGRGSTDTQYF. The variable domain in full, completed from reference TRBV7-2 and TRBJ2-3, reads GAGVSQSPSNKVTEKGKDVELRCDPISGHTALYWYRQSLGQGLEFLIYFQGNSAPDKSGLPSDRFSAERTGGSVSTLTIQRTQQEDSAVYLCASSLRGLVGRGSTDTQYFGPGTRLTVL.

The chain carries TRBV7-9 and TRBJ1-1; weak D call: TRBD1 (6 bases). The CDR3 is made up of 14 amino acids. Germline V gene lookup returns CDR1 SEHNR and CDR2 FQNEAQ (reference sequence). Trimming removed 2 bases from V and 4 bases from J, with 11 bases in between. CDR3 protein: CASSLQGTATEAFF. CDR3 sequence (DNA): TGTGCCAGCAGCTTACAGGGGACGGCCACTGAAGCTTTCTTT.

J is TRBJ1-5 and V is TRBV18; D remains ambiguous. Germline CDR1 KGHSH, CDR2 LQKENI. This CDR3 is built from 16 residues. V was trimmed by 1 base and J by 0 bases, leaving 10 bases between them. This CDR3 reads CASSPQYRDSNQPQHF. The CDR3 DNA reads as TGTGCCAGCTCACCACAGTACCGAGATAGCAATCAGCCCCAGCATTTT.

The chain combines TRBV7-3 with TRBJ1-1, with D tentatively TRBD1 (5 bases). The length of the CDR3 is 15 residues. V lost 5 bases, J lost 5 bases, and 18 bases lay in between. CDR1 SGHTA and CDR2 FQGTGA come from the germline V gene. In nucleotides, the CDR3 is TGTGCCAGCAGCCCTAACAAAGGGGTGGGGACTGAAGCTTTCTTT. Translation gives CASSPNKGVGTEAFF.

The chain joins TRBV5-1 to TRBJ2-2; 9 bases align to TRBD1. With V trimmed by 9 bases and J by 4 bases, 13 bases remained unmatched. The CDR3 length is 16 residues. The germline gives CDR1 SGHRS, CDR2 YFSETQ. Written as DNA, the CDR3 is TGCGCCACCCAACCGGGACAGGGTGCCTTCACCGGGGAGCTGTTTTTT. As protein: CATQPGQGAFTGELFF.

CDR3 sequence reads: CASKEGRDETQYF. CDR3 coding DNA: TGCGCCAGCAAGGAGGGCAGGGACGAGACCCAGTACTTC. The chain links TRBV10-2 to TRBJ2-5; D is perhaps TRBD2 (6 bases). The length of the CDR3 is 13 residues. The germline CDR1 and CDR2 sequences are WSHSY and SAAADI. Deletions cut 7 bases from V and 5 bases from J, with 14 bases between.

The chain has TRBV29-1 and TRBJ1-2, with D hard to call. The CDR3 is 11 amino acids. Germline CDR1 is SQVTM and CDR2 is ANQGSEA. Trimming took off 3 bases at V and 8 bases at J, with 10 bases between the two ends. CDR3 in amino acids: CSVDEGRGYTF. The CDR3 DNA sequence: TGCAGCGTTGACGAAGGGCGAGGCTACACCTTC.

J is TRBJ2-3 and V is TRBV27, with 8 positions matching TRBD2. Germline V gene lookup returns CDR1 MNHEY and CDR2 SMNVEV (reference sequence). CDR3 length equals 17 residues. V dropped 3 bases and J dropped 4; count of bases not matched to a gene: 12. CDR3 sequence reads: CASSLGAWAGGADTQYF. CDR3 sequence (DNA): TGTGCCAGCAGTTTGGGGGCCTGGGCGGGAGGTGCAGATACGCAGTATTTT.

The V call is TRBV2, the J call TRBJ1-4, with D uncertain. The germline V gene has CDR1 SNHLY and CDR2 FYNNEI. V was shortened by 2 bases and J by 8 bases, with 15 bases between the two germline ends. The CDR3 length is 15 residues. CDR3 sequence reads: CASSETLRSGEKLFF. The DNA for the CDR3 is TGTGCCAGCAGTGAAACGCTGAGGAGTGGAGAAAAACTGTTTTTT.

This clone was seen a single time. This rearrangement joins TRBV7-9 to TRBJ1-1; 7 nucleotides align to TRBD1. Germline values: CDR1 SEHNR, CDR2 FQNEAQ (reference sequence). J was trimmed by 1 base and V by 5 bases; bases with no gene match: 4. There are 14 residues in the CDR3. The CDR3 protein is CASSPGTANTEAFF. In DNA form, the CDR3 reads TGTGCCAGCAGCCCAGGGACAGCGAACACTGAAGCTTTCTTT. The complete variable domain, with remaining parts taken from reference TRBV7-9 and TRBJ1-1, reads DTGVSQNPRHKITKRGQNVTFRCDPISEHNRLYWYRQTLGQGPEFLTYFQNEAQLEKSRLLSDRFSAERPKGSFSTLEIQRTEQGDSAMYLCASSPGTANTEAFFGQGTRLTVV.

The chain has TRBV5-1 and TRBJ1-1; D might be TRBD1 (6 bases). V shed 4 bases and J shed 5 bases, with 18 bases lying between them. Germline CDR1 and CDR2: SGHRS and YFSETQ. The CDR3 loop spans 15 amino acids. CDR3 coding DNA: TGCGCCAGCAGCCCGGACAGTATTAAAGGGACTGAAGCTTTCTTT. Translated, it gives CASSPDSIKGTEAFF.

This chain uses TRBV27 with TRBJ2-7, with TRBD1 matching 8 bases. J lost 7 bases, V lost 6 bases, and 8 bases had no gene match. Germline V gives CDR1 MNHEY, CDR2 SMNVEV (reference sequence). The CDR3 covers 13 residues. This CDR3 is CASRTDRAREQYF. In nucleotides, the CDR3 is TGTGCCAGCAGAACGGACAGGGCGCGGGAGCAGTACTTC.

This chain's CDR3 is CATSRDVAGGTDTQYF. The CDR3 region has the DNA TGTGCCACCAGCAGAGATGTAGCGGGGGGCACAGATACGCAGTATTTT. V usage is TRBV15 and J usage is TRBJ2-3; 9 bases are a match to TRBD2. Germline lookup yields CDR1 LNHNV and CDR2 YYDKDF (reference sequence). The length of the CDR3 is 16 residues. The junction had 2 bases not matched to a gene; V was cut back by 0 bases and J by 1 base.

The V gene is TRBV13, the J gene TRBJ1-3, with a tentative D call TRBD1 (5 bases). V lost 4 bases, J lost 2 bases, and 9 bases lay in between. In germline, CDR1 is PRHDT, CDR2 FYEKMQ (reference sequence). The CDR3 consists of 14 residues. In DNA, the CDR3 is TGTGCCAGCAGCTCAAGCAGGGCTGGAAACACCATATATTTT. Protein product: CASSSSRAGNTIYF.

The chain carries TRBV18 and TRBJ2-3; TRBD2 matches at 7 bases. The CDR3 is 14 amino acids. Losses at the gene ends were 8 bases for V and 2 bases for J; bases not matched to a gene: 7. Germline V lookup: CDR1 KGHSH, CDR2 LQKENI. CDR3 bases: TGTGCCAGCCACACTAGCGAACCCACAGATACGCAGTATTTT. As protein: CASHTSEPTDTQYF.

V is TRBV19 and J is TRBJ2-2; D may be TRBD2 (6 bases). The germline CDR1 and CDR2 sequences are LNHDA and SQIVND (reference sequence). This CDR3 has 15 amino acids. Trimming pared 3 bases from V and 4 bases from J, leaving 12 bases between. CDR3 sequence (DNA): TGTGCCAGTAGTATCCTAAGGGGAGGCACCGGGGAGCTGTTTTTT. Translating it yields CASSILRGGTGELFF.